These 7 T cell receptor beta chains were sequenced from one sample in a study of T cells after yellow fever vaccination. In TCRdb, the 5' RACE reads were re-called with MiXCR into one record per CDR3 protein. The sample records 300,000 to 350,000 distinct CDR3 sequences, around 10% being singletons. The material was CD4+ T cells sorted from PBMCs, obtained 45 days after the yellow fever booster vaccination. Receptor source: a young man who received the YFV17D yellow fever vaccine.

V gene TRBV4-3 combines with J gene TRBJ2-5; 11 nucleotides agree with TRBD1. The V gene end was trimmed by 4 bases and the J gene end by 7 bases; junction bases not matched to a gene: 17. Per the germline V gene, CDR1 is LGHNA and CDR2 is YSLEER. The length of the CDR3 is 18 residues. CDR3 bases: TGCGCCAGCAGCCCAAGCGGCGGGACAGGGGGTTTCGAGATGACCCAGTACTTC. Encoded protein: CASSPSGGTGGFEMTQYF.

The CDR3 DNA is TGTGCCAGCAGTCGTTATAGAGGGACTTCACCCCTCCACTTT. Residues: CASSRYRGTSPLHF. The chain couples TRBV27 to TRBJ1-6; weak D call: TRBD1 (5 bases). The CDR3 totals 14 residues. The germline V gene has CDR1 MNHEY and CDR2 SMNVEV (reference sequence). V dropped 5 bases and J dropped 9 bases, with 14 bases sitting between them.

This clonotype was counted between two and nine times. The V call is TRBV28, the J call TRBJ2-1; a weak D match, TRBD1 (5 bases). Deletions cut 6 bases from V and 7 bases from J, with 10 bases between. This CDR3 has 12 amino acids. Germline-derived CDR1 and CDR2 are MDHEN and SYDVKM. CDR3 residues: CASSTGANEQFF. CDR3 coding DNA: TGTGCCAGCAGCACTGGGGCTAATGAGCAGTTCTTC.

The genes are TRBV5-4 and TRBJ2-7, with 8 bases that match TRBD1. The germline gives CDR1 SGHNT, CDR2 YYREEE (reference sequence). There are 16 residues in the CDR3. V was clipped by 1 base and J by 5 bases; unmatched bases: 11. CDR3: CASSLRRGQGIHEQYF. The CDR3 DNA is TGTGCCAGCAGCTTGCGACGAGGACAGGGTATCCACGAGCAGTACTTC.

The rearrangement joins TRBV4-1 to TRBJ2-1; D is possibly TRBD1 (6 bases). The CDR3 spans 12 residues. Trimming removed 1 base from V and 12 bases from J, with 10 bases in between. Germline V gene data show CDR1 as MGHRA and CDR2 as YSYEKL. The CDR3 region has the DNA TGCGCCAGCAGCCAAGCCCAAGGGGGGCAGTTCTTC. Protein sequence: CASSQAQGGQFF.

The chain is built from TRBV18 and TRBJ1-1; maybe TRBD1 (6 bases). Trimming stripped 10 bases from V and 1 base from J, with 19 bases between. Germline V gives CDR1 KGHSH, CDR2 LQKENI. The CDR3 is 15 amino acids. The CDR3 protein is CATRGEGGANTEAFF. Here the CDR3 DNA reads TGTGCCACCCGTGGAGAGGGGGGTGCGAACACTGAAGCTTTCTTT.

This clonotype was detected a few times. The chain couples TRBV7-2 to TRBJ2-1; 9 nucleotides line up with TRBD2. Germline loops: CDR1 SGHTA, CDR2 FQGNSA. The CDR3 covers 14 residues. With 3 bases clipped from V and 10 bases from J, the junction kept 7 bases outside the gene matches. The CDR3 region has the DNA TGTGCCAGCAGCTTGGGCGGGGGGGCTCCCGAGCAGTTCTTC. Its translation: CASSLGGGAPEQFF.